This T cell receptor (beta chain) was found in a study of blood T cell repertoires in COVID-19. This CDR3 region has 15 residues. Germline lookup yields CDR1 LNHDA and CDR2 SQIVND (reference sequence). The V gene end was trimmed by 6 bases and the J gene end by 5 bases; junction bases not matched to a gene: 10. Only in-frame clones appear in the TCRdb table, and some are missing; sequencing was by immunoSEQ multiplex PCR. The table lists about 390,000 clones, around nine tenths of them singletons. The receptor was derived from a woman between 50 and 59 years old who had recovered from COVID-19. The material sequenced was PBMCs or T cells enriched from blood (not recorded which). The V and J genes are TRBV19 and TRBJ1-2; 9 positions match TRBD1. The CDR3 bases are TGTGCCAGTAGGAGGGCCGGACAGGGGAAATATGGCTACACCTTC. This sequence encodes CASRRAGQGKYGYTF.